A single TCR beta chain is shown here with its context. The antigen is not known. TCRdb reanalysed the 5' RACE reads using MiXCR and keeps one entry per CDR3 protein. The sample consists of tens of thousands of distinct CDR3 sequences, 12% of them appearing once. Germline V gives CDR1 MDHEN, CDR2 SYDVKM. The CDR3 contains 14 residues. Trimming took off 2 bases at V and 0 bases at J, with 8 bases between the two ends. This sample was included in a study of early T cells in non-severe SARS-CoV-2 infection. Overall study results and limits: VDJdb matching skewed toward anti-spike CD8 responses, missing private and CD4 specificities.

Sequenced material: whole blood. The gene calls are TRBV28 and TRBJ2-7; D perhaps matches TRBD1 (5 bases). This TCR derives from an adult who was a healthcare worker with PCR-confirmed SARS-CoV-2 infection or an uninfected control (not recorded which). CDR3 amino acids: CASSLQGHSYEQYF. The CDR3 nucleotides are TGTGCCAGCAGTTTACAGGGCCACTCCTACGAGCAGTACTTC.